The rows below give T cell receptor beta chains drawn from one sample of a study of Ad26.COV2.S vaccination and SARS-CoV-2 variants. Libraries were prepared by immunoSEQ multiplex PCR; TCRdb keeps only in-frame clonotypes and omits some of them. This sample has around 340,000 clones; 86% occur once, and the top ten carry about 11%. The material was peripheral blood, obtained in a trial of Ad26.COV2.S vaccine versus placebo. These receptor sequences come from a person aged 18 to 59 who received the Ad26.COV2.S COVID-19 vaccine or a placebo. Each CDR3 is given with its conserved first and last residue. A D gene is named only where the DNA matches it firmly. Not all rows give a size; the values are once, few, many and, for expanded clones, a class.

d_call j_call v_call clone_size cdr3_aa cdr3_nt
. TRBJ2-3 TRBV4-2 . CASSQEVLGFQYF TGTGCCAGCAGCCAAGAGGTTCTCGGGTTCCAGTATTTT
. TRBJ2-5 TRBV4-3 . CASSQSFQETQYF TGCGCCAGCAGCCAAAGTTTCCAAGAGACCCAGTACTTC
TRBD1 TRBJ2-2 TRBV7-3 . CASSLSGTENTGELFF TGTGCCAGCAGCTTATCAGGGACAGAGAACACCGGGGAGCTGTTTTTT
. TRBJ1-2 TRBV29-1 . CSVRVPDYGYTF TGCAGCGTCCGGGTCCCCGACTATGGCTACACCTTC
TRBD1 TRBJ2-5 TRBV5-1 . CASSKPGQGTYGTQYF TGCGCCAGCAGCAAACCGGGACAGGGTACATACGGGACCCAGTACTTC
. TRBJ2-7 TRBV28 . CASRPWQSITYEQYF TGTGCCAGCAGGCCTTGGCAAAGTATCACCTACGAGCAGTACTTC
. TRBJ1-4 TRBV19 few CASSRTVLNEKLFF TGTGCCAGTAGTAGGACAGTACTTAATGAAAAACTGTTTTTT
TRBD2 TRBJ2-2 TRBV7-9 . CASSYSGTLGGGELFF TGTGCCAGCAGCTATAGCGGGACCCTTGGAGGAGGGGAGCTGTTTTTT
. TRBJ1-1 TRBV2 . CASSEVTEAFF TGTGCCAGCAGTGAGGTGACTGAAGCTTTCTTT
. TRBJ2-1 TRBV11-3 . CASSLGQNEQFF TGTGCCAGCAGCTTAGGGCAGAATGAGCAGTTCTTC
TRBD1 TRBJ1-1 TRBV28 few CASSSFGQGRTEAFF TGTGCCAGCAGTTCTTTCGGACAGGGCCGTACTGAAGCTTTCTTT
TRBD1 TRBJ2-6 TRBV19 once CASSISEGQTGANVLTF TGTGCCAGTAGTATCTCCGAGGGACAGACTGGGGCCAACGTCCTGACTTTC
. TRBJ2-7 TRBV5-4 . CASSNRDSYEQYF TGTGCCAGCAGCAACCGGGACTCGTACGAGCAGTACTTC
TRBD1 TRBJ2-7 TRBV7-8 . CASSLLGGGYEQYF TGTGCCAGCAGCTTACTAGGGGGCGGTTACGAGCAGTACTTC
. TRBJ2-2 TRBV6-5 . CASSPHITGELFF TGTGCCAGCAGCCCACATATCACCGGGGAGCTGTTTTTT
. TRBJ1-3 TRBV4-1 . CASSHAAGAAGNTIYF TGCGCCAGCAGCCATGCTGCGGGGGCTGCTGGAAACACCATATATTTT
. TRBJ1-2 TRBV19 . CASSPSQGGTNYGYTF TGTGCCAGTAGTCCTTCTCAGGGAGGGACTAACTATGGCTACACCTTC
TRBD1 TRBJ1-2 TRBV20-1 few CSASGDSRNYGYTF TGCAGTGCTAGTGGGGACAGCAGAAACTATGGCTACACCTTC
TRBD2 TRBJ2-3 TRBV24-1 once CATSEPGTSGSDTQYF TGTGCCACCAGTGAGCCCGGGACTAGTGGTTCAGATACGCAGTATTTT
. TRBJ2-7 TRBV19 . CASSMLADSYEQYF TGTGCCAGTAGTATGTTGGCGGACAGCTACGAGCAGTACTTC
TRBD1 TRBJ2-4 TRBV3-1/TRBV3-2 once CASSYRQGRNIQYF TGTGCCAGCAGCTATAGACAGGGTAGGAACATTCAGTACTTC
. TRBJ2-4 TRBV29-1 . CSVVLGTGAKNIQYF TGCAGCGTTGTCTTAGGGACGGGGGCCAAAAACATTCAGTACTTC
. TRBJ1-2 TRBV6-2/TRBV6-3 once CASSHEEGGYGYTF TGTGCCAGCAGTCACGAAGAGGGAGGGTATGGCTACACCTTC
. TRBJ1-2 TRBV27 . CASRHRASGYTF TGTGCCAGCAGACACAGGGCCAGTGGCTACACCTTC
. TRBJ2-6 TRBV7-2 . CASSLAGGASGANVLTF TGTGCCAGCAGCTTAGCAGGTGGAGCCTCTGGGGCCAACGTCCTGACTTTC
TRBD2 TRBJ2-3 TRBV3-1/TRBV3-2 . CASSHSKGGRATDTQYF TGTGCCAGCAGCCACTCCAAGGGCGGGAGGGCCACAGATACGCAGTATTTT
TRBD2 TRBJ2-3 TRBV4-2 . CASSQGALREGPSDTQYF TGTGCCAGCAGCCAAGGGGCTTTGCGGGAGGGCCCGTCGGATACGCAGTATTTT
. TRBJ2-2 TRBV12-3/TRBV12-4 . CASSVLGTGELFF TGTGCCAGCAGTGTACTTGGCACCGGGGAGCTGTTTTTT
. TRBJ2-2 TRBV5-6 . CASSLGPPLRELFF TGTGCCAGCAGCTTGGGACCTCCCCTCCGGGAGCTGTTTTTT
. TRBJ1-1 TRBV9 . CASSVADQSHVEAFF TGTGCCAGCAGCGTAGCTGACCAGTCACATGTTGAAGCTTTCTTT
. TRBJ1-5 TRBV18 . CASSTQGVEGPQHF TGTGCCAGCTCAACACAGGGCGTGGAGGGACCCCAGCATTTT
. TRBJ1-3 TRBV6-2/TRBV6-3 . CASSSQGSGNTIYF TGTGCCAGCAGTTCCCAGGGTTCTGGAAACACCATATATTTT
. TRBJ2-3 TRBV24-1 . CATSVQDTDTQYF TGTGCCACCAGCGTACAGGACACAGATACGCAGTATTTT
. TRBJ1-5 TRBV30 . CAWSVGRNQPQHF TGTGCCTGGAGTGTCGGTAGGAATCAGCCCCAGCATTTT
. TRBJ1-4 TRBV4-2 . CASSQGLRTSDEKLFF TGTGCCAGCAGCCAAGGCCTCAGGACATCGGATGAAAAACTGTTTTTT
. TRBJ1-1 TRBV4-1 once CASSQSLGGTEAFF TGCGCCAGCAGCCAAAGTCTAGGTGGCACTGAAGCTTTCTTT
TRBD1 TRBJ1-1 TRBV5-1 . CASSYGMGQPNTEAFF TGCGCCAGCAGTTACGGCATGGGACAGCCGAACACTGAAGCTTTCTTT
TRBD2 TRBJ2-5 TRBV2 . CASSPTSGGVQETQYF TGTGCCAGCAGCCCTACTAGCGGGGGGGTCCAAGAGACCCAGTACTTC
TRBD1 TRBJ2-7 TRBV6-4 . CASSYRTGLTPIRYEQYF TGTGCCAGCAGCTACCGGACAGGGTTAACCCCAATACGCTACGAGCAGTACTTC
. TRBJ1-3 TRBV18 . CASSRQSSGNTIYF TGTGCCAGCTCACGCCAGAGCTCTGGAAACACCATATATTTT
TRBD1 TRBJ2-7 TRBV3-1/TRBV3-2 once CASSQVRTGIHEQYF TGTGCCAGCAGCCAAGTTCGGACAGGTATCCACGAGCAGTACTTC
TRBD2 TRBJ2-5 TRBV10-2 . CASRLAGTPGETQYF TGCGCCAGCAGACTAGCGGGAACTCCCGGAGAGACCCAGTACTTC
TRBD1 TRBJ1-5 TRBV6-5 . CASSYSGQGNQPQHF TGTGCCAGCAGTTACTCGGGACAGGGGAACCAGCCCCAGCATTTT
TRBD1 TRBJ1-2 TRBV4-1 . CASGRPDREDYGYTF TGCGCCAGCGGCAGACCGGACAGGGAGGACTATGGCTACACCTTC
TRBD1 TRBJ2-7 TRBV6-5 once CASSPGTGPYEQYF TGTGCCAGCAGTCCCGGGACAGGACCCTACGAGCAGTACTTC
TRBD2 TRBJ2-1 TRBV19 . CASSILAGYNEQFF TGTGCCAGTAGTATCCTAGCGGGTTACAATGAGCAGTTCTTC
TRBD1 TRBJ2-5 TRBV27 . CASSQWTGADQETQYF TGTGCCAGCAGTCAATGGACAGGGGCCGACCAAGAGACCCAGTACTTC
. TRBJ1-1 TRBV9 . CASSVGRDPVTEAFF TGTGCCAGCAGCGTAGGACGAGACCCCGTGACTGAAGCTTTCTTT
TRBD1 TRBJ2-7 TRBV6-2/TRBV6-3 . CASSPLTDRIAYEQYF TGTGCCAGCAGTCCCCTTACGGACAGGATTGCCTACGAGCAGTACTTC
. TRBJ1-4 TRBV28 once CASSLGAIGNEKLFF TGTGCCAGCAGTTTAGGGGCCATAGGTAATGAAAAACTGTTTTTT
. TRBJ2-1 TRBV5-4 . CASRLDYNEQFF TGTGCCAGCCGACTGGACTACAATGAGCAGTTCTTC
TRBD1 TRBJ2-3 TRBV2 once CASTTPGQGAGDTQYF TGTGCCAGCACGACTCCGGGACAGGGGGCAGGAGATACGCAGTATTTT
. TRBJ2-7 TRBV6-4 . CASSLRSRGIITYEQYF TGTGCCAGCAGCCTAAGAAGTAGGGGAATAATTACCTACGAGCAGTACTTC